Listed below are T cell receptor beta chains from one sample, sequenced in a study of blood T cell repertoires in COVID-19. Measured with immunoSEQ multiplex PCR; TCRdb has only the in-frame clones, and not every one. The sample has approximately 200,000 clones, around 84% seen once; the top ten hold around 7%. Sequencing input: PBMCs or T cells enriched from blood (not recorded which). The receptors shown here come from a middle-aged woman with acute COVID-19. The CDR3 runs from the conserved cysteine through the conserved F or W. Each record gives: V gene, J gene, D gene, CDR3 length, clone size, CDR3 protein, CDR3 DNA. A D gene is named only where the DNA matches it firmly. Clone size is shown for a subset of rows, as once, few, many or a class of expanded clone.

>TRBV5-4|TRBJ2-5|TRBD2|15|.
CASKETSGLQETQYF
TGTGCCAGCAAGGAGACTAGCGGGCTACAAGAGACCCAGTACTTC
>TRBV10-3|TRBJ2-2|TRBD2|14|.
CAGGAGVSAGELFF
TGTGCCGGGGGAGCGGGAGTAAGTGCCGGGGAGCTGTTTTTT
>TRBV28|TRBJ2-7|TRBD1|14|.
CASSWTGPTYEQYF
TGTGCCAGCAGTTGGACAGGACCCACCTACGAGCAGTACTTC
>TRBV4-1|TRBJ1-3|.|16|.
CASSLLIADSGNTIYF
TGCGCCAGCAGCCTCCTGATCGCAGACTCTGGAAACACCATATATTTT
>TRBV2|TRBJ2-1|.|13|.
CASSGTGSNEQFF
TGTGCCAGCAGTGGCACAGGCTCCAATGAGCAGTTCTTC
>TRBV9|TRBJ1-1|.|13|.
CASSAPHGGAAFF
TGTGCCAGCAGCGCCCCGCACGGGGGGGCAGCTTTCTTT
>TRBV29-1|TRBJ2-5|TRBD2|13|.
CSGTRDGRETQYF
TGCAGCGGCACCAGGGACGGGAGGGAGACCCAGTACTTC
>TRBV25-1|TRBJ1-6|.|13|.
CASSQLNNSPLHF
TGTGCCAGCAGTCAGTTGAATAATTCACCCCTCCACTTT
>TRBV7-3|TRBJ1-6|.|14|.
CASSPTGGNSPLHF
TGTGCCAGCAGCCCCACGGGGGGGAATTCACCCCTCCACTTT
>TRBV5-4|TRBJ2-5|TRBD1|16|.
CASSSPGQLQRETQYF
TGTGCCAGCAGCTCGCCGGGACAGCTCCAGAGAGAGACCCAGTACTTC
>TRBV27|TRBJ2-1|TRBD2|15|.
CASSLWGGPHNEQFF
TGTGCCAGCAGTTTATGGGGAGGGCCCCACAATGAGCAGTTCTTC
>TRBV6-6|TRBJ1-5|.|13|.
CASSPQDIQPQHF
TGTGCCAGCAGTCCTCAGGACATTCAGCCCCAGCATTTT
>TRBV29-1|TRBJ2-5|.|13|.
CSVARGAGETQYF
TGCAGCGTTGCCCGGGGGGCTGGGGAGACCCAGTACTTC
>TRBV6-6|TRBJ1-6|TRBD1|15|few
CASSYRDRSNSPLHF
TGTGCCAGCAGTTACCGGGACAGGAGCAATTCACCCCTCCACTTT
>TRBV7-9|TRBJ2-3|.|14|.
CASSLAGVADTQYF
TGTGCCAGCAGCTTAGCAGGGGTCGCAGATACGCAGTATTTT
>TRBV5-1|TRBJ1-1|TRBD1|17|.
CASSLRQGGVSGTEAFF
TGCGCCAGCAGCCTCCGACAGGGTGGGGTAAGTGGGACTGAAGCTTTCTTT
>TRBV9|TRBJ2-4|.|16|.
CASSVGGTGVINIQYF
TGTGCCAGCAGCGTAGGAGGGACGGGAGTCATAAACATTCAGTACTTC
>TRBV16|TRBJ1-2|.|13|.
CASSPGLAYGYTF
TGTGCCAGCAGCCCGGGACTTGCTTATGGCTACACCTTC
>TRBV10-3|TRBJ1-5|.|14|few
CAISPDRSNQPQHF
TGTGCCATCAGCCCCGACAGGAGCAATCAGCCCCAGCATTTT
>TRBV19|TRBJ2-2|.|15|many
CASSLRDSYTGELFF
TGTGCCAGTAGTCTTCGGGACTCTTACACCGGGGAGCTGTTTTTT
>TRBV10-1|TRBJ2-5|TRBD1|16|many
CASSVGWGTAEETQYF
TGCGCCAGCAGTGTAGGGTGGGGGACAGCAGAAGAGACCCAGTACTTC
>TRBV5-1|TRBJ2-2|TRBD1|15|few
CASSMDRANTGELFF
TGCGCCAGCAGCATGGACAGGGCGAACACCGGGGAGCTGTTTTTT
>TRBV5-6|TRBJ1-5|TRBD1|16|.
CASSLRDRLTISPQHF
TGTGCCAGCAGCCTCCGGGACAGGCTGACGATTTCGCCCCAGCATTTT
>TRBV28|TRBJ1-2|TRBD1|14|.
CASSGTGSSYGYTF
TGTGCCAGCAGTGGGACAGGAAGTAGCTATGGCTACACCTTC
>TRBV29-1|TRBJ1-2|TRBD1|15|.
CSSGGGTGGSSGYTF
TGCAGCTCAGGGGGCGGGACAGGGGGCTCTAGTGGCTACACCTTC
>TRBV5-1|TRBJ2-5|TRBD2|17|.
CASSDGLAGTAQETQYF
TGCGCCAGCAGCGATGGACTAGCGGGGACCGCCCAAGAGACCCAGTACTTC
>TRBV3-1/TRBV3-2|TRBJ1-1|.|11|.
CASSRGGVAFF
TGTGCCAGCAGCCGAGGAGGCGTCGCTTTCTTT
>TRBV11-3|TRBJ1-1|.|15|.
CASSLGSGRDTEAFF
TGTGCCAGCAGCTTAGGAAGCGGGAGGGACACTGAAGCTTTCTTT
>TRBV6-1|TRBJ2-7|.|13|.
CASSEQGFYEQYF
TGTGCCAGCAGTGAACAGGGGTTTTACGAGCAGTACTTC
>TRBV28|TRBJ2-7|TRBD1|14|.
CASSLPGTDYEQYF
TGTGCCAGCAGTCTACCCGGGACAGACTACGAGCAGTACTTC
>TRBV24-1|TRBJ2-3|.|11|once
CATSETSTQYF
TGTGCCACCAGTGAGACATCCACGCAGTATTTT
>TRBV30|TRBJ1-5|.|13|.
CAWSVRSNQPQHF
TGTGCCTGGAGTGTGCGGAGCAATCAGCCCCAGCATTTT
>TRBV5-8|TRBJ2-5|.|16|.
CASSLVQRVGLWTQYF
TGTGCCAGCAGCCTGGTCCAGCGGGTAGGACTCTGGACCCAGTACTTC
>TRBV7-2|TRBJ1-2|TRBD1|15|.
CASNLPRRGQGVYTF
TGTGCCAGCAACCTTCCACGACGGGGACAGGGAGTCTACACCTTC
>TRBV5-5|TRBJ1-3|.|14|.
CASSFGYEGDTIYF
TGTGCCAGCAGCTTCGGCTACGAGGGGGACACCATATATTTT
>TRBV24-1|TRBJ2-3|TRBD1|18|.
CATSKPGQGVGRTDTQYF
TGTGCCACCAGCAAACCGGGACAGGGGGTTGGAAGGACAGATACGCAGTATTTT
>TRBV24-1|TRBJ1-2|.|17|.
CATSDGRGTFFNYGYTF
TGTGCCACCAGTGATGGCAGGGGAACCTTTTTTAACTATGGCTACACCTTC
>TRBV4-2|TRBJ2-7|TRBD2|18|.
CASSQEVGLAGSSYEQYF
TGTGCCAGCAGCCAAGAAGTGGGACTAGCGGGGTCCTCCTACGAGCAGTACTTC
>TRBV5-4|TRBJ1-6|.|16|.
CASSLGSGNYNSPLHF
TGTGCCAGCAGCTTGGGGTCGGGGAATTATAATTCACCCCTCCACTTT
>TRBV4-1|TRBJ2-1|.|16|.
CASSQAEGAGVNEQFF
TGCGCCAGCAGCCAAGCGGAGGGGGCAGGGGTCAATGAGCAGTTCTTC
>TRBV9|TRBJ2-5|.|15|.
CASSDPLSGSETQYF
TGTGCCAGCAGCGACCCCCTTTCTGGGAGCGAGACCCAGTACTTC
>TRBV5-1|TRBJ2-1|TRBD1|14|.
CASSRDSIYNEQFF
TGCGCCAGCAGCCGGGACAGTATCTACAATGAGCAGTTCTTC
>TRBV21-1|TRBJ1-6|.|14|once
CASSKGLDHSPLHF
TGTGCCAGCAGCAAAGGGCTAGACCATTCACCCCTCCACTTT
>TRBV5-4|TRBJ2-7|TRBD1|15|.
CASSNPGQGLYEQYF
TGTGCCAGCAGCAACCCTGGACAGGGCCTCTACGAGCAGTACTTC
>TRBV30|TRBJ1-4|.|13|.
CAWSTQGIEKLFF
TGTGCCTGGAGCACTCAGGGAATTGAAAAACTGTTTTTT
>TRBV5-4|TRBJ1-1|.|13|.
CASSLAGRTEAFF
TGTGCCAGCAGCTTGGCCGGGAGGACTGAAGCTTTCTTT
>TRBV7-2|TRBJ1-6|.|15|.
CASSSQRARRSPLHF
TGTGCCAGCAGCTCCCAGAGGGCGAGGCGTTCACCCCTCCACTTT
>TRBV2|TRBJ1-2|TRBD1|15|once
CASSEARTGGGGYTF
TGTGCCAGCAGTGAAGCCCGGACAGGGGGCGGTGGCTACACCTTC
>TRBV28|TRBJ2-3|TRBD1|15|.
CASSLPTGGPDTQYF
TGTGCCAGCAGTTTACCGACAGGGGGCCCAGATACGCAGTATTTT
>TRBV2|TRBJ2-7|.|11|.
CASSVSREQYF
TGTGCCAGCAGTGTATCGCGGGAGCAGTACTTC
>TRBV11-2|TRBJ1-2|TRBD1|14|.
CASSPGQLPRGYTF
TGTGCCAGCAGCCCGGGACAGCTCCCTAGGGGCTACACCTTC
>TRBV3-1/TRBV3-2|TRBJ1-1|.|14|.
CASSQDPGPFEAFF
TGTGCCAGCAGCCAAGATCCAGGTCCCTTTGAAGCTTTCTTT
>TRBV28|TRBJ1-2|.|13|few
CASSLRGIGGYTF
TGTGCCAGCAGTTTAAGAGGGATCGGCGGCTACACCTTC
>TRBV18|TRBJ2-5|.|13|.
CASSPSYQETQYF
TGTGCCAGCTCACCATCCTACCAAGAGACCCAGTACTTC
>TRBV27|TRBJ2-2|.|15|.
CASRVWLGVSGELFF
TGTGCCAGCCGCGTATGGTTAGGGGTCTCCGGGGAGCTGTTTTTT
>TRBV5-5|TRBJ1-5|TRBD1|15|.
CASRIGQVPTQPQHF
TGTGCCAGCAGAATCGGACAGGTCCCAACTCAGCCCCAGCATTTT
>TRBV4-3|TRBJ1-6|.|16|few
CASSQDPGSYNSPLHF
TGCGCCAGCAGCCAAGATCCAGGGTCCTATAATTCACCCCTCCACTTT
>TRBV6-1|TRBJ2-7|TRBD2|15|.
CASSEEVAGSYEQYF
TGTGCCAGCAGTGAAGAGGTAGCGGGCTCCTACGAGCAGTACTTC